The 26 T cell receptor beta chains below come from one sample, sequenced in a study of cytomegalovirus exposure and HLA in healthy donors. PCR was performed using 60 Vbeta and 13 Jbeta primers. The method was immunoSEQ multiplex PCR; TCRdb's version includes in-frame clones alone and lacks a portion of them. Among about 130,000 clones listed, 70% to 80% were seen once. Sequencing was performed on PBMCs. The receptors stem from a man younger than 40 in good health and CMV-seronegative.

This clone was picked up one time. The chain is built from TRBV7-8 and TRBJ1-1; the D is unclear. This CDR3 is 14 amino acids long. CDR1 and CDR2 (germline): SGHVS, FQNEAQ. V lost 5 bases and J lost 4, with 14 bases in between. Written as DNA, the CDR3 is TGTGCCAGCAGCGTAGTCCTCCGGGGCACTGAAGCTTTCTTT. Its protein product is CASSVVLRGTEAFF.

This chain links TRBV19 with TRBJ2-2; 8 bases match TRBD1. From germline, CDR1 is LNHDA and CDR2 SQIVND (reference sequence). Losses at the gene ends were 5 bases for V and 14 bases for J; bases not matched to a gene: 4. This CDR3 has 11 amino acids. For the CDR3, the DNA is TGTGCCAGTAGTTGGGGGACAGGTCTGTTTTTT. This translates into CASSWGTGLFF.

The genes are TRBV11-2 and TRBJ2-2, with 12 positions matching TRBD2. The germline V gene has CDR1 SGHAT and CDR2 FQNNGV. The trim removed 1 base at V and 7 bases at J, leaving 1 base unmatched. The CDR3 consists of 15 residues. The DNA of the CDR3 is TGTGCCAGCAGCTTAGTACTAGCGGGAGGCGGGGAGCTGTTTTTT. Translation: CASSLVLAGGGELFF.

The J gene is TRBJ1-4, the V gene TRBV7-2; D not resolved. The V end was cut by 1 base, the J end by 14 bases, with 17 bases between. This CDR3 region has 14 residues. The V gene's germline CDR1 is SGHTA and CDR2 FQGNSA. The CDR3 DNA follows: TGTGCCAGCAGCTTAGATGTCCCACTGCGAGCGCTGTTTTTT. It encodes CASSLDVPLRALFF.

The rearrangement links TRBV28 to TRBJ2-2; perhaps TRBD2 as D (6 bases). V lost 8 bases to trimming and J lost 6 bases, with 13 bases between them. Per germline, CDR1 MDHEN and CDR2 SYDVKM. The CDR3 runs 13 residues. The CDR3, as DNA: TGTGCCAGCCTGGAGGGGACGGCCGGGGAGCTGTTTTTT. Translation: CASLEGTAGELFF.

V usage is TRBV27 and J usage is TRBJ1-2; D not resolved. Per the germline V gene, CDR1 is MNHEY and CDR2 is SMNVEV (reference sequence). V lost 0 bases and J 5 bases, leaving 10 bases between the germline ends. The CDR3 is 14 residues long. The CDR3 coding sequence is TGTGCCAGCAGTTTATCGTGGTCGACATATGGCTACACCTTC. Translating it yields CASSLSWSTYGYTF.

The genes are TRBV19 and TRBJ2-6; D possibly corresponds to TRBD2 (6 bases). This CDR3 region has 15 residues. Germline CDR1 reads LNHDA; CDR2 reads SQIVND (reference sequence). The germline V and J ends were trimmed by 11 bases and 0 bases, with 14 bases remaining between them. CDR3 sequence: CASGRFSSGANVLTF. In nucleotides, the CDR3 is TGTGCCTCAGGGAGGTTTAGCTCTGGGGCCAACGTCCTGACTTTC.

About this clone itself: The same CDR3 arises from other DNA sequences in this sample as well. This chain joins TRBV7-2 and TRBJ2-5; weak D call: TRBD1 (5 bases). V shed 3 bases and J shed 2 bases, with 7 bases lying between them. This CDR3 comprises 13 residues. Per the germline V gene, CDR1 is SGHTA and CDR2 is FQGNSA. CDR3 protein: CASSLGLQETQYF. CDR3 coding DNA: TGTGCCAGCAGCTTGGGGCTACAAGAGACCCAGTACTTC.

The chain is built from TRBV5-5 and TRBJ1-1, with a tentative D call TRBD1 (6 bases). Trimming took off 4 bases at V and 4 bases at J, with 11 bases between the two ends. Germline CDR1 is SGHKS and CDR2 is YYEKEE (reference sequence). CDR3 size: 13 residues. CDR3 nucleotide sequence: TGTGCCAGCAGCATTGACAGGAGCACTGAAGCTTTCTTT. Its translation is CASSIDRSTEAFF.

This clone was seen a handful of times. This chain connects TRBV10-2 to TRBJ2-7; 7 bases match TRBD1. Per germline, CDR1 WSHSY and CDR2 SAAADI. The CDR3 is 14 amino acids. V lost 5 bases to trimming and J lost 6 bases; unmatched junction nucleotides: 10. The CDR3 DNA is TGCGCCAGCAGTACCGATTACAGGGGTCGCGAGCAGTACTTC. Protein product: CASSTDYRGREQYF.

V usage is TRBV5-6 and J usage is TRBJ2-3; a weak D match, TRBD2 (5 bases). Germline CDR1 reads SGHDT; CDR2 reads YYEEEE. V was trimmed by 0 bases and J by 0 bases, leaving 11 bases between them. This CDR3 is built from 16 residues. CDR3 region: CASSLGAERSTDTQYF. In nucleotides, the CDR3 is TGTGCCAGCAGCTTGGGAGCGGAACGGAGCACAGATACGCAGTATTTT.

The V and J genes are TRBV27 and TRBJ2-1; TRBD1 matches 7 bases. V lost 6 bases and J lost 8; bases outside the gene matches: 7. This CDR3 contains 13 residues. CDR1 is MNHEY and CDR2 is SMNVEV in the germline V gene (reference sequence). The chain's CDR3 is CASSPNRGDEQFF. In DNA form, the CDR3 reads TGTGCCAGCAGCCCTAACAGGGGTGATGAGCAGTTCTTC.

This sequence joins TRBV28 and TRBJ2-7, with D possibly being TRBD1 (6 bases). Germline lookup yields CDR1 MDHEN and CDR2 SYDVKM. With 3 bases removed from V and 5 bases from J, the gap between germline ends came to 11 bases. The CDR3 runs to 13 residues. As DNA, the CDR3 is TGTGCCAGCAGTTTCGTACAGGGAGACGAGCAGTACTTC. Residues: CASSFVQGDEQYF.

This sequence joins TRBV9 and TRBJ2-7; weak D call: TRBD1 (6 bases). The V gene's germline CDR1 is SGDLS and CDR2 YYNGEE. V was shortened by 5 bases and J by 4 bases, with 13 bases between the two germline ends. This CDR3 has 13 residues. The chain's CDR3 is CASSGTNSYEQYF. In DNA, the CDR3 is TGTGCCAGCAGTGGGACAAATTCTTACGAGCAGTACTTC.

The table lists this clone with a few counts. V gene TRBV6-5 combines with J gene TRBJ2-7, with TRBD2 matching over 12 bases. Losses at the gene ends were 3 bases for V and 3 bases for J; bases not matched to a gene: 6. Germline CDR1 and CDR2: MNHEY and SVGAGI. There are 16 residues in the CDR3. This CDR3 is CASSYLQTSGSYEQYF. CDR3 DNA sequence: TGTGCCAGCAGTTATTTGCAGACTAGCGGGAGCTACGAGCAGTACTTC.

Only a few counts were recorded for this clone. V gene TRBV6-1 combines with J gene TRBJ1-5; no firm D call. Germline V gene lookup returns CDR1 MNHNS and CDR2 SASEGT. V was cut by 3 bases and J by 6 bases, with 9 bases left in between. CDR3 length: 13 residues. In nucleotides, the CDR3 is TGTGCCAGCAGTGAGAAATCCGGTCAGCCCCAGCATTTT. Its protein product is CASSEKSGQPQHF.

This chain connects TRBV30 to TRBJ2-7; 16 bases are shared with TRBD2. The CDR3 consists of 16 residues. The V segment lost 1 base and the J segment 7 bases; nucleotides outside the gene matches: 7. Germline V lookup: CDR1 GTSNPN, CDR2 SVGIG (reference sequence). CDR3 bases: TGTGCCTGGAGTGGTATCGGGACTAGCGGGAGGGTTGAGCAGTACTTC. Its translation is CAWSGIGTSGRVEQYF. Combining the CDR3 with reference TRBV30 and TRBJ2-7 gives the whole variable domain SQTIHQWPATLVQPVGSPLSLECTVEGTSNPNLYWYRQAAGRGLQLLFYSVGIGQISSEVPQNLSASRPQDRQFILSSKKLLLSDSGFYLCAWSGIGTSGRVEQYFGPGTRLTVT.

The table lists this clone with a few counts. The chain is built from TRBV6-5 and TRBJ2-7; D is unclear. The germline gives CDR1 MNHEY, CDR2 SVGAGI. Deletions cut 5 bases from V and 2 bases from J, with 16 bases between. The CDR3 has 15 amino acids. CDR3 region: CASSRIRRSAYEQYF. The DNA of the CDR3 is TGTGCCAGCAGTAGAATACGTCGGAGTGCCTACGAGCAGTACTTC.

The V and J genes are TRBV14 and TRBJ2-3; 7 bases line up with TRBD2. Germline V gene sequence: CDR1 SGHDN, CDR2 FVKESK. Trimming removed 0 bases from V and 3 bases from J; junction bases left unmatched: 9. This CDR3 is 17 amino acids long. The CDR3 protein is CASSQDRAGVDTDTQYF. DNA of the CDR3: TGTGCCAGCAGCCAAGATAGGGCGGGAGTCGATACAGATACGCAGTATTTT.

This chain links TRBV7-6 with TRBJ2-1; 8 nucleotides agree with TRBD2. The CDR3 is made up of 15 amino acids. Looked up from germline, CDR1 is SGHVS and CDR2 is FNYEAQ. V shed 4 bases, J shed 2 bases, and the junction held 4 bases outside the gene matches. The CDR3 spells CASSSTSGTYNEQFF. DNA of the CDR3: TGTGCCAGCAGCTCAACTAGCGGCACCTACAATGAGCAGTTCTTC.

The CDR3 spells CASSSGQGYGYTF. CDR3 nucleotide sequence: TGTGCCAGCAGCTCGGGACAGGGCTATGGCTACACCTTC. This chain uses TRBV28 with TRBJ1-2, with 9 positions matching TRBD1. The V gene end was trimmed by 6 bases and the J gene end by 4 bases; junction bases not matched to a gene: 3. Per the germline V gene, CDR1 is MDHEN and CDR2 is SYDVKM. The CDR3 covers 13 residues.

The genes are TRBV27 and TRBJ1-6, with 7 bases aligning to TRBD1. Germline values: CDR1 MNHEY, CDR2 SMNVEV (reference sequence). CDR3 length equals 16 residues. The ends lost 3 bases at V and 3 bases at J; junction bases unmatched: 5. The CDR3 region has the DNA TGTGCCAGCAGTTTTTTGACAGGGCACTATAATTCACCCCTCCACTTT. This translates into CASSFLTGHYNSPLHF.

This clone was counted only a few times. The chain couples TRBV28 to TRBJ1-2, with 7 bases lining up with TRBD1. J was trimmed by 2 bases and V by 3 bases; bases with no gene match: 6. The germline gives CDR1 MDHEN, CDR2 SYDVKM. CDR3 size: 15 residues. CDR3 in DNA: TGTGCCAGCAGTTTGGGGGACAGAAAGAACTATGGCTACACCTTC. Its protein product is CASSLGDRKNYGYTF.

This chain connects TRBV2 to TRBJ2-7; TRBD1 might be the D (5 bases). Deletions cut 0 bases from V and 2 bases from J, with 11 bases between. This CDR3 is built from 15 residues. Germline-derived CDR1 and CDR2 are SNHLY and FYNNEI. This chain's CDR3 is CASSEALTVTYEQYF. CDR3 nucleotides: TGTGCCAGCAGTGAAGCGTTGACAGTCACCTACGAGCAGTACTTC.

V usage is TRBV11-3 and J usage is TRBJ2-3; 12 bases map to TRBD1. Germline V gene sequence: CDR1 SGHNT, CDR2 YENEEA. The J segment lost 6 bases and the V segment lost 6 bases, leaving 7 bases of the junction unmatched. CDR3 length: 15 residues. Written as DNA, the CDR3 is TGTGCCAGCAGTCCCGGGACAGGGGGCCGGGATACGCAGTATTTT. Protein: CASSPGTGGRDTQYF.

The CDR3, as DNA: TGTGCCAGCAGTCCGCAGGGACTAGCTCAAAACATTCAGTACTTC. It is translated as CASSPQGLAQNIQYF. The chain recombines TRBV7-2 with TRBJ2-4, with TRBD2 matching 9 bases. CDR1 and CDR2 from the germline V gene are SGHTA and FQGNSA. V was pared by 6 bases and J by 5 bases, with 8 bases of the junction left unmatched. There are 15 residues in the CDR3.